One and the same sample provided the 21 T cell receptor beta chains below, sequenced in a study of T cells in localized non-small cell lung cancer. TCRdb's copy holds only in-frame clones and misses some; the assay was immunoSEQ multiplex PCR. Here the sample spans 130,000 or so clones, approximately 88% being singletons. The input for sequencing was peripheral blood, taken before any cancer treatment. These receptors originate from a female donor of 60 years or more with stage I lung adenocarcinoma.

The V gene is TRBV5-6, the J gene TRBJ2-3, with 9 bases lining up with TRBD2. The V segment lost 0 bases and the J segment 6 bases; nucleotides outside the gene matches: 8. The CDR3 covers 16 residues. Germline V gene sequence: CDR1 SGHDT, CDR2 YYEEEE. This CDR3 reads CASSLGLAGRADTQYF. The CDR3 DNA reads as TGTGCCAGCAGCTTGGGTCTAGCGGGACGGGCGGATACGCAGTATTTT.

CDR3 protein: CAINRPPLNTEAFF. The CDR3 DNA reads as TGTGCCATCAACCGGCCCCCCCTGAACACTGAAGCTTTCTTT. V gene TRBV10-3 combines with J gene TRBJ1-1; D is unclear. V lost 7 bases, J lost 0 bases, and 12 bases lay in between. The CDR3 covers 14 residues. Germline assignment: CDR1 ENHRY and CDR2 SYGVKD.

V gene TRBV6-5 combines with J gene TRBJ1-5; 7 nucleotides match TRBD1. Looked up from germline, CDR1 is MNHEY and CDR2 is SVGAGI. This CDR3 comprises 14 residues. J gave up 7 bases and V 6 bases, and 9 bases lay outside the gene matches. The CDR3 DNA sequence: TGTGCCAGCAGCTTAGACAGGGTGGGGCAGCCCCAGCATTTT. Encoded protein: CASSLDRVGQPQHF.

The chain joins TRBV5-6 to TRBJ1-1, with 7 nucleotides matching TRBD1. With 9 bases clipped from V and 3 bases from J, the junction kept 11 bases outside the gene matches. CDR3 length: 14 amino acids. Germline lookup yields CDR1 SGHDT and CDR2 YYEEEE. This CDR3 reads CATLTGAEDTEAFF. The CDR3, as DNA: TGTGCCACACTCACAGGGGCAGAAGACACTGAAGCTTTCTTT.

The chain carries TRBV5-1 and TRBJ2-5, with TRBD2 identical over 8 bases. The trim removed 3 bases at V and 1 base at J, leaving 11 bases unmatched. Germline V gene data show CDR1 as SGHRS and CDR2 as YFSETQ. This CDR3 comprises 17 residues. The CDR3 coding sequence is TGCGCCAGCAGCTCCGGACTAGCCCCGGGGGGCCAAGAGACCCAGTACTTC. It translates to CASSSGLAPGGQETQYF.

The CDR3 sequence is CASSSVNGGTEAFF. The DNA for the CDR3 is TGTGCCAGCAGCTCAGTTAACGGGGGGACTGAAGCTTTCTTT. The rearrangement links TRBV7-3 to TRBJ1-1; D is possibly TRBD1 (5 bases). The V and J ends lost 4 bases and 5 bases respectively, with 14 bases between them. CDR1 is SGHTA, CDR2 FQGTGA, per germline. The CDR3 totals 14 residues.

The chain links TRBV4-1 to TRBJ2-7; TRBD1 agrees at 8 bases. The CDR3 has 16 amino acids. Germline V gene lookup returns CDR1 MGHRA and CDR2 YSYEKL. The junction had 6 bases not matched to a gene; V was cut back by 0 bases and J by 2 bases. CDR3 sequence: CASSQDLGQVTYEQYF. The CDR3 nucleotides are TGCGCCAGCAGCCAAGACCTGGGACAGGTAACCTACGAGCAGTACTTC.

J is TRBJ1-1 and V is TRBV5-4, with TRBD1 matching 8 bases. The germline V gene encodes CDR1 SGHNT and CDR2 YYREEE (reference sequence). The CDR3 sequence is 14 residues long. Losses at the gene ends were 3 bases for V and 3 bases for J; bases not matched to a gene: 4. For the CDR3, the DNA is TGTGCCAGCAGCTACAACAGGGGGTACACTGAAGCTTTCTTT. Translated, it gives CASSYNRGYTEAFF.

The chain couples TRBV15 to TRBJ2-7; D gene uncertain. The CDR3 extends over 14 amino acids. Trimming shortened V by 0 bases and J by 0 bases, and 6 bases separated the two germline ends. CDR1 is LNHNV and CDR2 is YYDKDF in the germline V gene (reference sequence). The CDR3 sequence is CATSRDDSSYEQYF. The CDR3 DNA reads as TGTGCCACCAGCAGAGACGATAGCTCCTACGAGCAGTACTTC.

The V call is TRBV7-9, the J call TRBJ2-7; 7 bases are a match to TRBD1. Per germline, CDR1 SEHNR and CDR2 FQNEAQ (reference sequence). V lost 6 bases, J lost 3 bases, and 5 bases stayed unmatched. The CDR3 consists of 13 residues. CDR3 residues: CASSDRDSYEQYF. DNA of the CDR3: TGTGCCAGCAGTGACCGGGACAGCTACGAGCAGTACTTC. Complete variable domain (other parts from reference TRBV7-9 and TRBJ2-7): DTGVSQNPRHKITKRGQNVTFRCDPISEHNRLYWYRQTLGQGPEFLTYFQNEAQLEKSRLLSDRFSAERPKGSFSTLEIQRTEQGDSAMYLCASSDRDSYEQYFGPGTRLTVT.

The chain recombines TRBV5-1 with TRBJ2-7, with D uncertain. CDR3 length: 13 amino acids. The V and J ends lost 0 bases and 7 bases respectively, with 11 bases between them. CDR1 is SGHRS and CDR2 is YFSETQ in the germline V gene. CDR3 coding DNA: TGCGCCAGCAGCTTGGATCGGAACTGGGAGCAGTACTTC. Translated: CASSLDRNWEQYF. The complete variable domain, with remaining parts taken from reference TRBV5-1 and TRBJ2-7, reads KAGVTQTPRYLIKTRGQQVTLSCSPISGHRSVSWYQQTPGQGLQFLFEYFSETQRNKGNFPGRFSGRQFSNSRSEMNVSTLELGDSALYLCASSLDRNWEQYFGPGTRLTVT.

This chain links TRBV19 with TRBJ2-2; D remains unclear. This CDR3 has 12 amino acids. Between the trimmed V and J ends, which lost 3 bases and 8 bases, there was a span of 7 bases. In germline, CDR1 is LNHDA, CDR2 SQIVND (reference sequence). In DNA form, the CDR3 reads TGTGCCAGTAGTATTGGGTTGGGGGAGCTGTTTTTT. It yields the protein CASSIGLGELFF.

The J gene is TRBJ2-7, the V gene TRBV5-1; the D gene is possibly TRBD2 (5 bases). This CDR3 region has 14 residues. V dropped 2 bases and J dropped 4 bases, with 13 bases sitting between them. Germline-derived CDR1 and CDR2 are SGHRS and YFSETQ. The CDR3 DNA is TGCGCCAGCAGCTTCAACGGGAACGGGTACGAGCAGTACTTC. This encodes CASSFNGNGYEQYF.

The V and J genes are TRBV9 and TRBJ2-3; D uncertain. Germline-derived CDR1 and CDR2 are SGDLS and YYNGEE. Trimming shortened V by 4 bases and J by 5 bases, and 14 bases separated the two germline ends. The CDR3 extends over 14 amino acids. CDR3 in amino acids: CASSPLPGEDTQYF. In DNA, the CDR3 is TGTGCCAGCAGCCCCCTTCCTGGGGAAGATACGCAGTATTTT.

The rearrangement joins TRBV2 to TRBJ2-3; no clear D. The germline CDR1 and CDR2 sequences are SNHLY and FYNNEI. The CDR3 extends over 14 amino acids. V dropped 1 base and J dropped 2 bases, with 7 bases sitting between them. CDR3 coding DNA: TGTGCCAGCAGTGAAGGAGGATACACAGATACGCAGTATTTT. It is translated as CASSEGGYTDTQYF.

This clone was observed at least ten times. The chain links TRBV6-1 to TRBJ1-2; 7 nucleotides align to TRBD1. Per germline, CDR1 MNHNS and CDR2 SASEGT. Trimming removed 2 bases from V and 4 bases from J; junction bases left unmatched: 4. This CDR3 comprises 14 residues. The CDR3 bases are TGTGCCAGCAGTGAAACCGGGACAGTCTATGGCTACACCTTC. Its protein product is CASSETGTVYGYTF.

The rearrangement uses TRBV1 and TRBJ2-7. TRBV1 is an annotated pseudogene. The CDR3 runs to 14 residues. The CDR3 reads CTSGSERTSYEQYF. CDR3 DNA: TGCACCAGCGGATCGGAACGGACCTCCTACGAGCAGTACTTC.

This clone is a singleton in its sample. This chain connects TRBV6-6 to TRBJ2-1, with TRBD2 matching 9 bases. From germline, CDR1 is MNHNY and CDR2 SVGAGI (reference sequence). CDR3 length equals 14 residues. With V trimmed by 0 bases and J by 8 bases, 2 bases remained unmatched. The CDR3 region has the DNA TGTGCCAGCAGTTACTCGTCTAGCGGGGATGAGCAGTTCTTC. Encoded protein: CASSYSSSGDEQFF.

The chain has TRBV27 and TRBJ1-2; D might be TRBD1 (5 bases). The V and J ends lost 6 bases and 8 bases respectively, with 19 bases between them. This CDR3 spans 14 amino acids. The germline V gene has CDR1 MNHEY and CDR2 SMNVEV (reference sequence). CDR3 residues: CASSLDTGSRGYTF. The CDR3 DNA reads as TGTGCCAGCAGCTTAGATACAGGAAGCAGGGGCTACACCTTC.

The count of this clone is one. The V call is TRBV5-4, the J call TRBJ2-3; D remains unclear. This CDR3 comprises 12 residues. CDR1 and CDR2 (germline): SGHNT, YYREEE (reference sequence). V was shortened by 4 bases and J by 6 bases, with 9 bases between the two germline ends. CDR3 DNA: TGTGCCAGCAGCCCCCGACTCGATACGCAGTATTTT. Its protein is CASSPRLDTQYF.

The table lists this clone with a count of one. This chain joins TRBV21-1 and TRBJ2-7; the D call TRBD1 from the table was never checked on the DNA. TRBV21-1 is deemed a pseudogene. CDR3 length: 16 residues. The CDR3 nucleotides are TGTGCCAGCATCCTAACTCGGCGGACAGGGCCTTCCGAGCAGTACTTC. Translating it yields CASILTRRTGPSEQYF.